This record looks at one T cell receptor beta chain sequence and its context. Original data processing: For nucleated cells, counts were estimated from reference gene primer amplification. Sequencing used immunoSEQ multiplex PCR; TCRdb keeps in-frame clones, though not all of them. V and J calls and clone size come straight from that table; D and trimming were deduced from the DNA. The table includes roughly 230,000 clones, roughly 89% detected once. The record originates from a study of blood T cell repertoires in COVID-19. Looking at the study overall: Sites across the United States, Italy and Spain contributed samples from acute and convalescent COVID-19. Sources were T cells, B-cell-depleted T cells, or PBMCs; the material itself was cDNA or gDNA.

Germline V CDR1 and CDR2: LGHNT, FRNRAP. The CDR3 covers 15 residues. Trimming pared 7 bases from V and 3 bases from J, leaving 17 bases between. This clonotype was obtained from a woman in her thirties or forties who had recovered from COVID-19. Sequencing used peripheral blood. The V and J genes are TRBV12-5 and TRBJ2-3, with TRBD2 as a possible D gene (6 bases). The CDR3 DNA reads as TGTGCTAGTGACATCGGGGGTTTAGGAACAGATACGCAGTATTTT. Translated: CASDIGGLGTDTQYF.